This TCR beta chain was identified in a study of Graves' ophthalmopathy and Graves' hyperthyroidism. Study overall: Blood was drawn at initial diagnosis, before any treatment. Whole-study results and caveats: Ophthalmopathy could be told apart from stable hyperthyroidism by a 13-signature model (about 88% sensitivity, about 80% specificity). Blood contained most expanded thyroid clonotypes exceeding 0.001 frequency.

Details on this clonotype: Its antigen remains unknown. One junction end disagrees with the germline gene, perhaps due to a read error.

PBMCs came from 10 ml of fresh peripheral blood. RNA transcripts yielded amplified TCR beta CDR3 regions. HTBI-primed RT-PCR formed the first round, and a multiplex PCR formed the second. A single record per CDR3 protein comes from TCRdb applying MiXCR to the multiplex PCR reads. The table shows a few hundred thousand distinct CDR3 sequences, with 15% to 20% occurring only once. The CDR3 totals 14 residues. CDR1 and CDR2 (germline): SGHDT, YYEEEE. J is TRBJ1-1 and V is TRBV5-6; D uncertain. The sample taken for sequencing was peripheral blood. The source is a woman between 18 and 30 years old with Graves' ophthalmopathy. CDR3 DNA sequence: TGTGCCAGCAGCTTACCGGGAATGAACATTGAAGCTTTCTTT. Translation gives CASSLPGMNIEAFF.